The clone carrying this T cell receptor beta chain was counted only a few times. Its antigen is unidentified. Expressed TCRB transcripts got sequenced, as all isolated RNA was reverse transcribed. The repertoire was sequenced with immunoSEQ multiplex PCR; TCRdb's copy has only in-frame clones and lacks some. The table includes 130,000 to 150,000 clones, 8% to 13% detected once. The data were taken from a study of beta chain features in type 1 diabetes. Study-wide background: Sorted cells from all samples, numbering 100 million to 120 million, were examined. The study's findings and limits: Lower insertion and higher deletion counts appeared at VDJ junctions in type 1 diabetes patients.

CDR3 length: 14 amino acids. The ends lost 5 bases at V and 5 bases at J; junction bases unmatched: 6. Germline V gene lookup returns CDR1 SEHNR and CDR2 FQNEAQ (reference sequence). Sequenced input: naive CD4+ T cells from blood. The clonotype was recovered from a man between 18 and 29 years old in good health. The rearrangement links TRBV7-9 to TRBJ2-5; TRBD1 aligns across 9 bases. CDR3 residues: CASSQDRGYETQYF. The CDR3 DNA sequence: TGTGCCAGCAGCCAAGACAGGGGGTACGAGACCCAGTACTTC.